Ten or more counts support the clone carrying this T cell receptor (beta chain). Antigen specificity is unknown. The germline V gene has CDR1 DFQATT and CDR2 SNEGSKA (reference sequence). The J segment lost 0 bases and the V segment lost 0 bases, leaving 8 bases of the junction unmatched. The CDR3 has 17 residues. This sample is drawn from a study of response to subunit inactivated influenza vaccine. Study-level findings and limits: T cells newly recruited by each seasonal influenza vaccination are few, the authors suggested.

One entry per CDR3 protein, called by TCRdb with MiXCR from the RT-PCR reads. Here the sample spans 300,000 to 350,000 distinct CDR3 sequences, 20% to 25% being singletons. The sequencing used PBMCs from blood, collected 21 months after vaccination. The chain joins TRBV20-1 to TRBJ2-1, with 7 bases lining up with TRBD2. The origin of this receptor is a man aged 50 to 69 who received an inactivated influenza vaccine. CDR3 coding DNA: TGCAGTGCTAGAGATGAGTCTAGCGGAACCTCCTACAATGAGCAGTTCTTC. It encodes CSARDESSGTSYNEQFF.